These 27 T cell receptor beta chains were sequenced from one sample in a study of Tregs in tolerant kidney transplant recipients. TCRdb keeps only in-frame clones here, not all; method: immunoSEQ multiplex PCR. The repertoire holds some 70,000 clones, with 80% to 85% as singletons. The source material was CD4+ T cells from blood. The receptors here all came from a human donor in good health.

This chain joins TRBV7-2 and TRBJ1-1; TRBD1 is a possible D gene (6 bases). Germline V CDR1 and CDR2: SGHTA, FQGNSA. The CDR3 runs to 13 residues. V was cut by 5 bases and J by 1 base, with 8 bases left in between. The CDR3 is CASSADRNTEAFF. The CDR3 DNA reads TGTGCCAGCAGCGCGGACAGGAACACTGAAGCTTTCTTT.

This chain uses TRBV5-6 with TRBJ2-7; perhaps TRBD2 as D (5 bases). V lost 1 base, J lost 6 bases, and 11 bases lay in between. This CDR3 is 13 amino acids long. Per germline, CDR1 SGHDT and CDR2 YYEEEE. The CDR3, as DNA: TGTGCCAGCAGCTTGCCTAGCCTAGGCGAGCAGTACTTC. This encodes CASSLPSLGEQYF.

This chain joins TRBV6-1 and TRBJ1-4, with D unresolved. From germline, CDR1 is MNHNS and CDR2 SASEGT. The V end lost 3 bases, the J end lost 9 bases, and 5 bases lay between the germline ends. This CDR3 has 11 amino acids. This CDR3 reads CASSEVKKLFF. In DNA form, the CDR3 reads TGTGCCAGCAGTGAGGTAAAAAAACTGTTTTTT.

V usage is TRBV7-2 and J usage is TRBJ1-5, with D unresolved. V lost 4 bases and J 6 bases, leaving 16 bases between the germline ends. This CDR3 contains 15 residues. Germline V lookup: CDR1 SGHTA, CDR2 FQGNSA. CDR3 protein: CASSSLFGGGQPQHF. The CDR3 DNA is TGTGCCAGCAGCTCCCTTTTCGGCGGCGGTCAGCCCCAGCATTTT.

In nucleotides, the CDR3 is TGCAGTGCTATTAGGAACACTGAAGCTTTCTTT. Its protein is CSAIRNTEAFF. This chain connects TRBV20-1 to TRBJ1-1; D is uncertain. Per germline, CDR1 DFQATT and CDR2 SNEGSKA (reference sequence). V was cut by 4 bases and J by 1 base, with 4 bases left in between. The CDR3 length is 11 residues.

V and J are TRBV7-2 and TRBJ2-3; TRBD1 is a possible D gene (6 bases). Germline V CDR1 and CDR2: SGHTA, FQGNSA. CDR3 size: 16 residues. The V gene lost 4 bases and the J gene lost 1 base, with 15 bases spanning the gap. In nucleotides, the CDR3 is TGTGCCAGCAGCTGGGGCCAGGGGCGGGGCACAGATACGCAGTATTTT. It codes for CASSWGQGRGTDTQYF.

By frequency in the sample, this clone is medium-sized. The chain is built from TRBV2 and TRBJ2-7; 11 positions match TRBD2. Germline loops: CDR1 SNHLY, CDR2 FYNNEI. This CDR3 contains 15 residues. The ends lost 4 bases at V and 5 bases at J; junction bases unmatched: 7. The CDR3 loop reads CASSGGSGRANEQYF. In nucleotides, the CDR3 is TGTGCCAGCAGTGGCGGTAGCGGGAGGGCCAACGAGCAGTACTTC.

CDR3 bases: TGTGCCAGCAGCCGAGGACAGGGCGTCTACGAGCAGTACTTC. Its translation is CASSRGQGVYEQYF. The J gene is TRBJ2-7, the V gene TRBV6-5; 8 positions match TRBD1. Germline V gene data show CDR1 as MNHEY and CDR2 as SVGAGI. The V gene end was trimmed by 6 bases and the J gene end by 3 bases; junction bases not matched to a gene: 7. This CDR3 is 14 amino acids long.

V usage is TRBV5-4 and J usage is TRBJ2-7, with 9 bases fitting TRBD1. The germline CDR1 and CDR2 sequences are SGHNT and YYREEE (reference sequence). The ends lost 4 bases at V and 2 bases at J; junction bases unmatched: 7. The CDR3 covers 15 residues. Here the CDR3 reads CASSAGTGSTYEQYF. CDR3 coding DNA: TGTGCCAGCAGCGCCGGGACAGGGTCCACCTACGAGCAGTACTTC.

The V call is TRBV6-5, the J call TRBJ1-2; D ambiguous. Per germline, CDR1 MNHEY and CDR2 SVGAGI. V was clipped by 7 bases and J by 2 bases, with 14 bases between them. There are 14 residues in the CDR3. The chain's CDR3 is CASTQGSGNYGYTF. CDR3 nucleotides: TGTGCCAGCACCCAAGGGTCGGGAAACTATGGCTACACCTTC.

The V gene is TRBV4-1, the J gene TRBJ1-5; D is possibly TRBD1 (6 bases). This CDR3 spans 14 amino acids. Germline CDR1 reads MGHRA; CDR2 reads YSYEKL. Trimming took off 3 bases at V and 5 bases at J, with 11 bases between the two ends. The CDR3 DNA reads as TGCGCCAGCAGCCAGCGCACAGGGTATCAGCCCCAGCATTTT. Translation gives CASSQRTGYQPQHF.

The chain combines TRBV9 with TRBJ2-3; the D gene could be TRBD1 or TRBD2 (7 bases each). Trimming shortened V by 4 bases and J by 8 bases, and 14 bases separated the two germline ends. This CDR3 comprises 13 residues. Germline V gene sequence: CDR1 SGDLS, CDR2 YYNGEE. The CDR3 is CASSPPGGATQYF. The CDR3 DNA is TGTGCCAGCAGCCCCCCAGGGGGGGCTACGCAGTATTTT.

V gene TRBV5-4 combines with J gene TRBJ1-4, with a possible D match to TRBD1 (6 bases). In germline, CDR1 is SGHNT, CDR2 YYREEE (reference sequence). This CDR3 region has 15 residues. V lost 5 bases and J 6 bases, leaving 17 bases between the germline ends. The CDR3 here is CASRTWGQSDEKLFF. CDR3 coding DNA: TGTGCCAGCAGAACTTGGGGGCAGTCGGATGAAAAACTGTTTTTT.

The rearrangement uses TRBV5-4 and TRBJ2-5, with 12 bases matching TRBD2. This CDR3 comprises 15 residues. From germline, CDR1 is SGHNT and CDR2 YYREEE (reference sequence). Trimming cost V 1 base and J 4 bases; bases outside gene matches: 2. This CDR3 is CASSLPSGGAETQYF. The CDR3 nucleotides are TGTGCCAGCAGCTTGCCTAGCGGGGGGGCAGAGACCCAGTACTTC.

The chain links TRBV5-5 to TRBJ1-6, with 7 bases that match TRBD1. The CDR3 runs to 15 residues. Germline CDR1 SGHKS, CDR2 YYEKEE (reference sequence). The V gene end was trimmed by 5 bases and the J gene end by 7 bases; junction bases not matched to a gene: 9. The CDR3 DNA reads as TGTGCCAGCAGTCCCCGACAGGGAGTCAATTCACCCCTCCACTTT. This sequence encodes CASSPRQGVNSPLHF.

The chain is built from TRBV20-1 and TRBJ1-2; possible D gene TRBD1, 5 bases. The CDR3 covers 11 residues. The germline V gene encodes CDR1 DFQATT and CDR2 SNEGSKA (reference sequence). V shed 2 bases and J shed 5 bases, with 6 bases lying between them. CDR3 region: CSARRQYGYTF. CDR3 DNA: TGCAGTGCTAGAAGACAGTATGGCTACACCTTC.

This clone was detected a few times. The chain combines TRBV6-1 with TRBJ2-1, with 8 bases aligning to TRBD2. The CDR3 spans 15 residues. CDR1 is MNHNS, CDR2 SASEGT, per germline. J was trimmed by 14 bases and V by 5 bases; bases with no gene match: 17. As DNA, the CDR3 is TGTGCCAGCAGTAGCCCGGGACTAGGACTAAGGTGGGAGTTCTTC. Translation gives CASSSPGLGLRWEFF.

V is TRBV7-2 and J is TRBJ2-1, with a possible D match to TRBD2 (5 bases). Trimming stripped 3 bases from V and 6 bases from J, with 12 bases between. This CDR3 is built from 14 residues. From germline, CDR1 is SGHTA and CDR2 FQGNSA. The CDR3 DNA reads as TGTGCCAGCAGCTTTCAGCGGTTCTTCAATGAGCAGTTCTTC. Translating it yields CASSFQRFFNEQFF.

In its sample, this clone was seen a few times. This chain uses TRBV28 with TRBJ1-2; D unresolved. Germline V gives CDR1 MDHEN, CDR2 SYDVKM. With 8 bases removed from V and 5 bases from J, the gap between germline ends came to 9 bases. CDR3 length: 11 residues. The CDR3 nucleotides are TGTGCCAGCTCTGATAGATATGGCTACACCTTC. This encodes CASSDRYGYTF.

The chain employs TRBV25-1 and TRBJ1-4; D ambiguous. The CDR3 loop spans 14 amino acids. Germline loops: CDR1 MGHDK, CDR2 SYGVNS. Trimming took off 1 base at V and 6 bases at J, with 9 bases between the two ends. The CDR3: CASSEWGIHEKLFF. CDR3 DNA: TGTGCCAGCAGTGAATGGGGAATACATGAAAAACTGTTTTTT.

The J gene is TRBJ2-4, the V gene TRBV6-5, with D perhaps TRBD1 (6 bases). V was shortened by 6 bases and J by 3 bases, with 15 bases between the two germline ends. CDR3 length: 15 residues. Germline CDR1 is MNHEY and CDR2 is SVGAGI. CDR3 nucleotides: TGTGCCAGCAGACCTACAGGGTTGGACAAAAACATTCAGTACTTC. The encoded protein is CASRPTGLDKNIQYF.

The chain employs TRBV9 and TRBJ2-3; D is ambiguous. V gave up 0 bases and J gave up 6 bases, with 8 bases separating them. CDR3 length: 13 residues. The V gene's germline CDR1 is SGDLS and CDR2 YYNGEE. The CDR3 spells CASSVGEPDTQYF. As DNA, the CDR3 is TGTGCCAGCAGCGTAGGAGAGCCTGATACGCAGTATTTT.

V gene TRBV12-5 combines with J gene TRBJ1-6, with D perhaps matching TRBD1 (6 bases). V was cut by 6 bases and J by 7 bases, with 16 bases left in between. This CDR3 has 15 amino acids. Looked up from germline, CDR1 is LGHNT and CDR2 is FRNRAP. DNA of the CDR3: TGTGCTAGTGGATTAGGTGCAGGGGAAAATTCACCCCTCCACTTT. This sequence encodes CASGLGAGENSPLHF.

The genes are TRBV27 and TRBJ2-3; perhaps D is TRBD1 or TRBD2 (5 bases each). The V gene lost 10 bases and the J gene lost 2 bases, with 19 bases spanning the gap. Germline V CDR1 and CDR2: MNHEY, SMNVEV (reference sequence). This CDR3 is 15 amino acids long. CDR3 DNA: TGTGCCACCACAGAGAGGGCAGGGTACACAGATACGCAGTATTTT. This encodes CATTERAGYTDTQYF.

This chain connects TRBV30 to TRBJ1-2; D is ambiguous. The CDR3 contains 11 residues. Germline V gene lookup returns CDR1 GTSNPN and CDR2 SVGIG (reference sequence). V was cut by 2 bases and J by 4 bases, with 5 bases left in between. CDR3: CAWSRSYGYTF. The CDR3 bases are TGTGCCTGGAGTAGGAGCTATGGCTACACCTTC.

The chain links TRBV19 to TRBJ1-1, with a possible D match to TRBD1 (6 bases). Germline values: CDR1 LNHDA, CDR2 SQIVND (reference sequence). The V end lost 3 bases, the J end lost 7 bases, and 12 bases lay between the germline ends. The CDR3 spans 13 residues. The CDR3 region has the DNA TGTGCCAGTAGTATCAGGGGCGAGGGTGAAGCTTTCTTT. Amino acid sequence: CASSIRGEGEAFF.

The rearrangement links TRBV14 to TRBJ2-3; 8 bases fit TRBD2. The CDR3 is 15 residues long. Losses at the gene ends were 4 bases for V and 4 bases for J; bases not matched to a gene: 7. Germline-derived CDR1 and CDR2 are SGHDN and FVKESK. The chain's CDR3 is CASSLSGVGPDTQYF. CDR3 DNA: TGTGCCAGCAGCCTTAGCGGGGTGGGGCCAGATACGCAGTATTTT.